Following are 2 T cell receptor beta chains from one sample sequenced in a study of shared clonotypes between healthy human individuals. Sequencing was performed with immunoSEQ multiplex PCR; in TCRdb, only in-frame clones are kept and a portion is missing. The top ten hold around 1.8% of the sample, which has roughly 680,000 clones, over 60% seen once. The material sequenced was memory CD4+ T cells sorted from blood. The subset: CD45RA-negative fraction. These receptors were collected from a woman in her twenties or thirties in good health.

Note on this clone: The same CDR3 can be traced to other DNA sequences in this sample. The chain carries TRBV7-9 and TRBJ2-6; unclear D gene. Germline CDR1 and CDR2: SEHNR and FQNEAQ (reference sequence). The CDR3 loop spans 13 amino acids. Trimming removed 5 bases from V and 0 bases from J, with 2 bases in between. The CDR3 DNA sequence: TGTGCCAGCAGCAGCTCTGGGGCCAACGTCCTGACTTTC. Its translation: CASSSSGANVLTF.

Ten or more counts support this clone. V and J are TRBV27 and TRBJ2-3; D unresolved. V was cut by 6 bases and J by 4 bases, with 14 bases left in between. The CDR3 sequence is 14 residues long. The germline CDR1 and CDR2 sequences are MNHEY and SMNVEV (reference sequence). CDR3 region: CASSRFSRADTQYF. CDR3 DNA sequence: TGTGCCAGCAGCCGATTTAGCCGCGCAGATACGCAGTATTTT.